This is a list of T cell receptor beta chains from one sample in a study of vaccination effects on CD4 cells after COVID-19. Some clones are missing from TCRdb's copy, which holds only in-frame ones; the method was immunoSEQ multiplex PCR. Here the sample spans fewer than 35,000 clones, around three quarters being singletons. For these receptors, no antigen is known. The starting material was CD4+ T cells from PBMCs cultured without peptide, obtained before COVID-19 vaccination. The origin of the receptors is a human donor who received a COVID-19 vaccine. Each CDR3 is given with its conserved first and last residue. D genes are given only for firm matches. Rows give clone size only sometimes, using once, few, many, or a class for an expanded clone.

clone size: NA
V gene: TRBV10-3
J gene: TRBJ2-1
D gene: TRBD2
CDR3 DNA: TGTGCCATCAGTGAGTCGGTAGCGGGAGTAGAGAATGAGCAGTTCTTC
CDR3 protein: CAISESVAGVENEQFF

clone size: few
V gene: TRBV5-4
J gene: TRBJ1-1
D gene: NA
CDR3 DNA: TGTGCCAGCAGCATCAGAAACACTGAAGCTTTCTTT
CDR3 protein: CASSIRNTEAFF

clone size: NA
V gene: TRBV18
J gene: TRBJ1-6
D gene: TRBD1
CDR3 DNA: TGTGCCAGCTCAGCGCCGATCGGGACAGGGGCCTTTTTGTGGTCACCCCTCCACTTT
CDR3 protein: CASSAPIGTGAFLWSPLHF

clone size: NA
V gene: TRBV30
J gene: TRBJ1-4
D gene: NA
CDR3 DNA: TGTGCCTGGATGGACGAAAAACTGTTTTTT
CDR3 protein: CAWMDEKLFF

clone size: few
V gene: TRBV13
J gene: TRBJ2-2
D gene: TRBD2
CDR3 DNA: TGTGCCAGCACCTGGGGACTAGCGGGAGATGGCGGGGAGCTGTTTTTT
CDR3 protein: CASTWGLAGDGGELFF

clone size: once
V gene: TRBV6-5
J gene: TRBJ1-2
D gene: NA
CDR3 DNA: TGTGCCAGCAGCCGAACAGCTAACTATGGCTACACCTTC
CDR3 protein: CASSRTANYGYTF

clone size: NA
V gene: TRBV19
J gene: TRBJ1-1
D gene: NA
CDR3 DNA: TGTGCCAGTAGTATAGTACCGGGAGGCCGGTCTGAAGCTTTCTTT
CDR3 protein: CASSIVPGGRSEAFF

clone size: medium-sized
V gene: TRBV9
J gene: TRBJ2-3
D gene: TRBD2
CDR3 DNA: TGTGCCAGCAGCGTACAGCGGGGGGGCATCGATACGCAGTATTTT
CDR3 protein: CASSVQRGGIDTQYF

clone size: few
V gene: TRBV5-1
J gene: TRBJ2-1
D gene: TRBD2
CDR3 DNA: TGCGCCAGCGAACCCAGCGGGGTGAGCAATGAGCAGTTCTTC
CDR3 protein: CASEPSGVSNEQFF

clone size: few
V gene: TRBV14
J gene: TRBJ1-4
D gene: NA
CDR3 DNA: TGTGCCAGCAGCCAAGATTTCCAAAGGGAAAAACTGTTTTTT
CDR3 protein: CASSQDFQREKLFF

clone size: once
V gene: TRBV20-1
J gene: TRBJ1-2
D gene: NA
CDR3 DNA: TGCAGTGCGCTGGTAGGGTATGGCTACACCTTC
CDR3 protein: CSALVGYGYTF

clone size: NA
V gene: TRBV7-2
J gene: TRBJ1-5
D gene: NA
CDR3 DNA: TGTGCCAGCAGCTTAGAGACCAGGCCCCAGCATTTT
CDR3 protein: CASSLETRPQHF

clone size: NA
V gene: TRBV14
J gene: TRBJ2-2
D gene: NA
CDR3 DNA: TGTGCCAGCACAGGGGTCTCCACCGGGGAGCTGTTTTTT
CDR3 protein: CASTGVSTGELFF

clone size: NA
V gene: TRBV11-2
J gene: TRBJ2-7
D gene: TRBD1
CDR3 DNA: TGTGCCAGCAGCTTAGCGGGACAGGATCGGCAGTACTTC
CDR3 protein: CASSLAGQDRQYF

clone size: NA
V gene: TRBV5-1
J gene: TRBJ2-5
D gene: NA
CDR3 DNA: TGCGCCAGCAGCTTTCGGGAGACCCAGTACTTC
CDR3 protein: CASSFRETQYF

clone size: NA
V gene: TRBV7-8
J gene: TRBJ2-1
D gene: NA
CDR3 DNA: TGTGCCAGCAGCTTAGTGGTCGCCTCGAGCTCCTACAATGAGCAGTTCTTC
CDR3 protein: CASSLVVASSSYNEQFF

clone size: few
V gene: TRBV14
J gene: TRBJ1-2
D gene: NA
CDR3 DNA: TGTGCCAGAATACAGGGAGAGTCCCCCTATGGCTACACCTTC
CDR3 protein: CARIQGESPYGYTF

clone size: NA
V gene: TRBV6-1
J gene: TRBJ1-3
D gene: TRBD1
CDR3 DNA: TGTGCCAGCAGTGAAACAGGGGTGTCTGGAAACACCATATATTTT
CDR3 protein: CASSETGVSGNTIYF

clone size: NA
V gene: TRBV7-6
J gene: TRBJ2-5
D gene: TRBD1
CDR3 DNA: TGTGCCAGCAGCTGGACCGGGACAGGGGGAGAGACCCAGTACTTC
CDR3 protein: CASSWTGTGGETQYF

clone size: NA
V gene: TRBV6-1
J gene: TRBJ1-5
D gene: NA
CDR3 DNA: TGTGCCAGCAGTGAATTGGAACAAATCAATAGCAATCAGCCCCAGCATTTT
CDR3 protein: CASSELEQINSNQPQHF

clone size: NA
V gene: TRBV29-1
J gene: TRBJ2-5
D gene: TRBD1
CDR3 DNA: TGCAGCGTTTTTAGGGGGCGGGAGACCCAGTACTTC
CDR3 protein: CSVFRGRETQYF

clone size: NA
V gene: TRBV3-1/TRBV3-2
J gene: TRBJ2-2
D gene: NA
CDR3 DNA: TGTGCCAGCAGGTTCAGGGGATCCAACACCGGGGAGCTGTTTTTT
CDR3 protein: CASRFRGSNTGELFF

clone size: NA
V gene: TRBV11-2
J gene: TRBJ2-2
D gene: TRBD2
CDR3 DNA: TGTGCCAGCAGGATGCTACGGGGGGGACGTACCGGGGAGCTGTTTTTT
CDR3 protein: CASRMLRGGRTGELFF

clone size: NA
V gene: TRBV27
J gene: TRBJ1-1
D gene: NA
CDR3 DNA: TGTGCCAGCAGTCAACAGGCAGGAAACACTGAAGCTTTCTTT
CDR3 protein: CASSQQAGNTEAFF

clone size: NA
V gene: TRBV19
J gene: TRBJ1-1
D gene: NA
CDR3 DNA: TGTGCCCCACCCCAAACTGTCCGGGGGAACACTGAAGCTTTCTTT
CDR3 protein: CAPPQTVRGNTEAFF

clone size: NA
V gene: TRBV7-6
J gene: TRBJ2-1
D gene: TRBD2
CDR3 DNA: TGTGCCAGCAGGCGGACTAGCGGGAGTATCCTCAATGAGCAGTTCTTC
CDR3 protein: CASRRTSGSILNEQFF

clone size: NA
V gene: TRBV11-2
J gene: TRBJ1-2
D gene: NA
CDR3 DNA: TGTGCCAGCAGCTTAGGGACCACCTATGGCTACACCTTC
CDR3 protein: CASSLGTTYGYTF

clone size: NA
V gene: TRBV19
J gene: TRBJ1-3
D gene: TRBD1
CDR3 DNA: TGTGCCAGTAGTGCTCCGACAGGGGTTGGAAACACCATATATTTT
CDR3 protein: CASSAPTGVGNTIYF

clone size: NA
V gene: TRBV6-5
J gene: TRBJ2-7
D gene: TRBD1
CDR3 DNA: TGTGCCAGCAGTACTCATCCGGGACAGGGCTACGAGCAGTACTTC
CDR3 protein: CASSTHPGQGYEQYF

clone size: few
V gene: TRBV14
J gene: TRBJ1-5
D gene: NA
CDR3 DNA: TGTGCCAGCAGCGGACAGAATCAGCCCCAGCATTTT
CDR3 protein: CASSGQNQPQHF

clone size: few
V gene: TRBV2
J gene: TRBJ1-6
D gene: NA
CDR3 DNA: TGTGCCAGCAGACCTGACAGCACCAATTCACCCCTCCACTTT
CDR3 protein: CASRPDSTNSPLHF

clone size: NA
V gene: TRBV9
J gene: TRBJ2-3
D gene: TRBD2
CDR3 DNA: TGTGCCAGCAGCGTAGGGCGGGGGTGGCACACAGATACGCAGTATTTT
CDR3 protein: CASSVGRGWHTDTQYF

clone size: NA
V gene: TRBV19
J gene: TRBJ1-5
D gene: TRBD1
CDR3 DNA: TGTGCCAGTAGTATTTCGGGGAGTCGACAGGGGCGGCAGCCCCAGCATTTT
CDR3 protein: CASSISGSRQGRQPQHF

clone size: NA
V gene: TRBV4-1
J gene: TRBJ2-7
D gene: TRBD2
CDR3 DNA: TGCGCCAGCAGCCAAGCTGATCTGGGACTAGCGGATTACGAGCAGTACTTC
CDR3 protein: CASSQADLGLADYEQYF

clone size: NA
V gene: TRBV19
J gene: TRBJ2-5
D gene: NA
CDR3 DNA: TGTGCCAGTAGTCGGGCTTACCAAGAGACCCAGTACTTC
CDR3 protein: CASSRAYQETQYF

clone size: NA
V gene: TRBV4-1
J gene: TRBJ2-2
D gene: NA
CDR3 DNA: TGCGCCAGCAGCCTTTCCCAAGCGAACACCGGGGAGCTGTTTTTT
CDR3 protein: CASSLSQANTGELFF

clone size: NA
V gene: TRBV6-5
J gene: TRBJ2-7
D gene: NA
CDR3 DNA: TGTGCCAGCAGTTATGGGGGAGTTTCCTACGAGCAGTACTTC
CDR3 protein: CASSYGGVSYEQYF

clone size: NA
V gene: TRBV11-2
J gene: TRBJ2-5
D gene: NA
CDR3 DNA: TGTGCCAGCAGCTTAGGTGGAACGACCCAAGAGACCCAGTACTTC
CDR3 protein: CASSLGGTTQETQYF

clone size: NA
V gene: TRBV6-1
J gene: TRBJ2-6
D gene: NA
CDR3 DNA: TGTGCCAGCAGTGACCGGGGAGGGGGATCTGGGGCCAACGTCCTGACTTTC
CDR3 protein: CASSDRGGGSGANVLTF

clone size: NA
V gene: TRBV14
J gene: TRBJ1-3
D gene: NA
CDR3 DNA: TGTGCCAGCAGCCAAGGGTTTGGAAACACCATATATTTT
CDR3 protein: CASSQGFGNTIYF

clone size: few
V gene: TRBV5-1
J gene: TRBJ1-2
D gene: TRBD1
CDR3 DNA: TGCGCCAGCAGCTTGGGGACAGGGGATGGCTACACCTTC
CDR3 protein: CASSLGTGDGYTF

clone size: NA
V gene: TRBV6-5
J gene: TRBJ2-7
D gene: NA
CDR3 DNA: TGTGCCAGCAGGGACTTCACCTTCGCCTACGAGCAGTACTTC
CDR3 protein: CASRDFTFAYEQYF

clone size: NA
V gene: TRBV7-8
J gene: TRBJ2-1
D gene: NA
CDR3 DNA: TGTGCCAGCAGCCCCTTACAGGGTATCTTTTACAATGAGCAGTTCTTC
CDR3 protein: CASSPLQGIFYNEQFF

clone size: NA
V gene: TRBV14
J gene: TRBJ2-4
D gene: NA
CDR3 DNA: TGTGCCAGCAGCCAAGCCATGGGACGAGCCAAAAACATTCAGTACTTC
CDR3 protein: CASSQAMGRAKNIQYF

clone size: NA
V gene: TRBV11-2
J gene: TRBJ2-7
D gene: NA
CDR3 DNA: TGTGCCAGCAGCTTGAACAGGGCCTACGAGCAGTACTTC
CDR3 protein: CASSLNRAYEQYF

clone size: few
V gene: TRBV5-5
J gene: TRBJ1-5
D gene: TRBD1
CDR3 DNA: TGTGCCAGCAGCTTGTGGGGACAGAATAGCAATCAGCCCCAGCATTTT
CDR3 protein: CASSLWGQNSNQPQHF

clone size: few
V gene: TRBV6-6
J gene: TRBJ1-3
D gene: NA
CDR3 DNA: TGTGCCAGCAGTTCCGTGCAGGGGCGGGGAAACACCATATATTTT
CDR3 protein: CASSSVQGRGNTIYF

clone size: few
V gene: TRBV27
J gene: TRBJ2-2
D gene: TRBD2
CDR3 DNA: TGTGCCAGCAGTTGGGGACTAGCGGGAGGGCGGGTCGGGGAGCTGTTTTTT
CDR3 protein: CASSWGLAGGRVGELFF

clone size: NA
V gene: TRBV18
J gene: TRBJ1-2
D gene: TRBD1
CDR3 DNA: TGTGCCAGCTCACCGGGGACAGGGAGGATCCACTATGGCTACACCTTC
CDR3 protein: CASSPGTGRIHYGYTF

clone size: NA
V gene: TRBV2
J gene: TRBJ2-7
D gene: TRBD1
CDR3 DNA: TGTGCCAGCATCCCGGGACAGGGGGAAACCTACGAGCAGTACTTC
CDR3 protein: CASIPGQGETYEQYF

clone size: few
V gene: TRBV3-1/TRBV3-2
J gene: TRBJ2-1
D gene: TRBD2
CDR3 DNA: TGTGCCAGCAGAACTGGGACTAGTAGCTACAATGAGCAGTTCTTC
CDR3 protein: CASRTGTSSYNEQFF

clone size: NA
V gene: TRBV6-1
J gene: TRBJ2-1
D gene: TRBD2
CDR3 DNA: TGTGCCAGCAGTGATGCGGGAGGGGACAATGAGCAGTTCTTC
CDR3 protein: CASSDAGGDNEQFF

clone size: few
V gene: TRBV13
J gene: TRBJ1-6
D gene: NA
CDR3 DNA: TGTGCCAGCAGCTGGGGAACGGGCCGTAATTCACCCCTCCACTTT
CDR3 protein: CASSWGTGRNSPLHF

clone size: NA
V gene: TRBV29-1
J gene: TRBJ2-6
D gene: NA
CDR3 DNA: TGCAGCGTTGAAGAATCTGCGGGAACGGGTGGCTCTGGGGCCAACGTCCTGACTTTC
CDR3 protein: CSVEESAGTGGSGANVLTF

clone size: few
V gene: TRBV5-1
J gene: TRBJ2-3
D gene: NA
CDR3 DNA: TGCGCCAGCAGCTTGGCCCCCCCCAGCGGGAGCACAGATACGCAGTATTTT
CDR3 protein: CASSLAPPSGSTDTQYF

clone size: NA
V gene: TRBV7-8
J gene: TRBJ2-4
D gene: NA
CDR3 DNA: TGTGCCAGCAGCTTATTTAGGGCTGAAAACATTCAGTACTTC
CDR3 protein: CASSLFRAENIQYF

clone size: once
V gene: TRBV21-1
J gene: TRBJ2-7
D gene: NA
CDR3 DNA: TGTGCCAGCAGCAAACACAGGGGGCAAACCTACGAGCAGTACTTC
CDR3 protein: CASSKHRGQTYEQYF

clone size: NA
V gene: TRBV6-5
J gene: TRBJ2-5
D gene: NA
CDR3 DNA: TGTGCTACGGGACATAGCGTAGAGACCCAGTACTTC
CDR3 protein: CATGHSVETQYF

clone size: NA
V gene: TRBV18
J gene: TRBJ1-2
D gene: NA
CDR3 DNA: TGTGCCAGCTCACCAGCGGGGAATTCTAACTATGGCTACACCTTC
CDR3 protein: CASSPAGNSNYGYTF